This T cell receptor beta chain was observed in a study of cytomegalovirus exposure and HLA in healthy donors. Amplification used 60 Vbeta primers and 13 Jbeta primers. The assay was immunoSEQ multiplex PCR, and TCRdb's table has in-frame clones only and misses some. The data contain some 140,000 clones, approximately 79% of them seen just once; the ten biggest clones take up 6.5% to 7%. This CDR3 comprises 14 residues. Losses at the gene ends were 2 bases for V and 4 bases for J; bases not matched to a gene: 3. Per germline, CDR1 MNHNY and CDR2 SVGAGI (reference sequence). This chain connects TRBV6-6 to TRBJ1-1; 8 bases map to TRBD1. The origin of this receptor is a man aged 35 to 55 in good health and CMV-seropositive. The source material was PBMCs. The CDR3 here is CASSYHTGGTEAFF. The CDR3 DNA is TGTGCCAGCAGTTACCATACAGGGGGCACTGAAGCTTTCTTT.